The T cell receptor (beta chain) described here comes from a study of shared clonotypes between healthy human individuals. CD8 cells classed as naive were CD45RO-negative and positively selected for CCR7, excluding terminally differentiated effector memory CD45RA+ cells. Nashville, Tennessee was home to all donors, who were Caucasian adults. The germline gives CDR1 GTSNPN, CDR2 SVGIG (reference sequence). CDR3 length equals 14 residues. Deep-level assay runs were performed. TCRdb keeps only in-frame clones here, not all; method: immunoSEQ multiplex PCR. Of 1.5 million to 2.5 million clones in the sample, about 95% were seen once.

Sequencing was performed on naive CD8+ T cells sorted from blood. The receptor's source is a man between 18 and 29 years old in good health. The chain links TRBV30 to TRBJ2-5; no definite D call. The tail of the sequence fits TRBJ2-7 better, so the J call may be wrong. The CDR3 is CAWSVPPYTYEQYF. The CDR3 DNA is TGTGCCTGGAGTGTCCCTCCGTACACCTACGAGCAGTACTTC.